This T cell receptor beta chain was identified in a study of blood T cell repertoires in COVID-19. Study overall: COVID-19 samples from acute and convalescent phases originated in the United States, Italy and Spain. From T cells, B-cell-depleted T cells, or PBMCs came the material, which was cDNA or gDNA.

Trimming cost V 2 bases and J 3 bases; bases outside gene matches: 5. Germline CDR1 and CDR2: LNHNV and YYDKDF (reference sequence). This CDR3 spans 15 amino acids. Original processing notes: Nucleated cell number was recorded as an estimate derived from reference gene primer amplification. The assay was immunoSEQ multiplex PCR, and TCRdb's table has in-frame clones only and misses some. The V and J calls and the clone size are those of that table, but D and trimming were determined from the DNA. The sample lists 190,000 or so clones; around 91% were seen once. Specimen: peripheral blood. The chain employs TRBV15 and TRBJ2-3; 7 bases are a match to TRBD1. The receptor was derived from a man aged 45-60 years with acute or convalescent COVID-19. The CDR3 region has the DNA TGTGCCACCAGCAGAACCCGGGACAGAACAGATACGCAGTATTTT. It is translated as CATSRTRDRTDTQYF. Based on the CDR3 plus reference TRBV15 and TRBJ2-3, the full variable domain is DAMVIQNPRYQVTQFGKPVTLSCSQTLNHNVMYWYQQKSSQAPKLLFHYYDKDFNNEADTPDNFQSRRPNTSFCFLDIRSPGLGDTAMYLCATSRTRDRTDTQYFGPGTRLTVL.